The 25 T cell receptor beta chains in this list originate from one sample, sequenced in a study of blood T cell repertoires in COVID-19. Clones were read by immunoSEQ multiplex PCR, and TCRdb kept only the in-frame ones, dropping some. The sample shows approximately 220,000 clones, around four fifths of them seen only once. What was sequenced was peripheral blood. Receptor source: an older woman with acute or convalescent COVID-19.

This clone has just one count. The CDR3 protein is CASSHVPGQGDGYTF. In nucleotides, the CDR3 is TGTGCCAGCAGCCACGTCCCGGGACAGGGGGATGGCTACACCTTC. V gene TRBV6-2 or TRBV6-3 combines with J gene TRBJ1-2, with 11 bases matching TRBD1. V was pared by 6 bases and J by 6 bases, with 9 bases of the junction left unmatched. The CDR3 loop spans 15 amino acids. Germline CDR1 MNHEY, CDR2 SVGEGT.

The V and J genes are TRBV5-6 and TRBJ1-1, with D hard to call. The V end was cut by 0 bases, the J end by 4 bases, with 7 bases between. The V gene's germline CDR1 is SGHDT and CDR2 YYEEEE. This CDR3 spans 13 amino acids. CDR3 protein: CASSLERFTEAFF. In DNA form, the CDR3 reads TGTGCCAGCAGCTTGGAACGGTTCACTGAAGCTTTCTTT.

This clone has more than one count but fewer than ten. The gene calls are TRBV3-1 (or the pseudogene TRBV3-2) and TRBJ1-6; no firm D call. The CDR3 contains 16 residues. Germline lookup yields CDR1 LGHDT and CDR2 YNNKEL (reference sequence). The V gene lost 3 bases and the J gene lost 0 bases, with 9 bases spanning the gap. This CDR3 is CASSHSTHSYNSPLHF. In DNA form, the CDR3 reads TGTGCCAGCAGCCACTCGACTCACTCCTATAATTCACCCCTCCACTTT.

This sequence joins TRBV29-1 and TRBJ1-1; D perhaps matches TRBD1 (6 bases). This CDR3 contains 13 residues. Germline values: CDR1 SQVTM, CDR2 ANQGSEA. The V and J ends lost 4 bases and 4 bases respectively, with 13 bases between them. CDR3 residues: CSVVGGQGTEAFF. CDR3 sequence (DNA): TGCAGCGTTGTGGGGGGGCAAGGCACTGAAGCTTTCTTT.

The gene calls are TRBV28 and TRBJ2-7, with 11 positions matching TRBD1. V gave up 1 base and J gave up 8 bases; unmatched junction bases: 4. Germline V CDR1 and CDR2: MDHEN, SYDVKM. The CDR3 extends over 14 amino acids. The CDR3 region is CASSLLRTGGKQYF. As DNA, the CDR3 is TGTGCCAGCAGTTTATTACGGACAGGGGGCAAGCAGTACTTC.

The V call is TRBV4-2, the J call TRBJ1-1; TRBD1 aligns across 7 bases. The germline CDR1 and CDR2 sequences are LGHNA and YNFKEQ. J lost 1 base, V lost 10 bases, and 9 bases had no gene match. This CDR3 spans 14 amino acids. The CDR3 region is CATGRQGPNTEAFF. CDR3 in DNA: TGTGCCACCGGAAGACAGGGACCGAACACTGAAGCTTTCTTT.

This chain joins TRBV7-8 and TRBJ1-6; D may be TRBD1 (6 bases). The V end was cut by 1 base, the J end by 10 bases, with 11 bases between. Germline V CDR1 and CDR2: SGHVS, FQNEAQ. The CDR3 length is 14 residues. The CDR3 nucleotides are TGTGCCAGCAGCTTAGACAGGGTTGGATCACCCCTCCACTTT. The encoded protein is CASSLDRVGSPLHF.

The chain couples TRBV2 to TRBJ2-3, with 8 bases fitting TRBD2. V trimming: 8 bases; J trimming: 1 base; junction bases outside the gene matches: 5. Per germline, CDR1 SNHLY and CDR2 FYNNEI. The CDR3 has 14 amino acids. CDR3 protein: CASLASGRTDTQYF. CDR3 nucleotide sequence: TGTGCCAGCCTGGCTAGCGGGCGCACAGATACGCAGTATTTT.

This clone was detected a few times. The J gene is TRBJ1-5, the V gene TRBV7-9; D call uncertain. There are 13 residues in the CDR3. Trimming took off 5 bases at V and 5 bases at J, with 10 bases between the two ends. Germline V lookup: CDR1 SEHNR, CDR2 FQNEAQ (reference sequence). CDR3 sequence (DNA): TGTGCCAGCAGCCCAGACGGAGATCAGCCCCAGCATTTT. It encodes CASSPDGDQPQHF.

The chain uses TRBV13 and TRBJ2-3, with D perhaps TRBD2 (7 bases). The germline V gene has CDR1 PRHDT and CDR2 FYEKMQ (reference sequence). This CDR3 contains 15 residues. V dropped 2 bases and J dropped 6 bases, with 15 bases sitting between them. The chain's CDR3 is CASSLFAGAGDTQYF. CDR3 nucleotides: TGTGCCAGCAGCTTATTTGCGGGGGCAGGGGATACGCAGTATTTT.

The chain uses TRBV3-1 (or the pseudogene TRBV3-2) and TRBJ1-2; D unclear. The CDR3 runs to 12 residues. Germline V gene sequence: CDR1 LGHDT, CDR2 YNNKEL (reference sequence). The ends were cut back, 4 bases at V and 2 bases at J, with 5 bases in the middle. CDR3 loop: CASSRGNYGYTF. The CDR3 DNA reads TGTGCCAGCAGCCGAGGGAACTATGGCTACACCTTC.

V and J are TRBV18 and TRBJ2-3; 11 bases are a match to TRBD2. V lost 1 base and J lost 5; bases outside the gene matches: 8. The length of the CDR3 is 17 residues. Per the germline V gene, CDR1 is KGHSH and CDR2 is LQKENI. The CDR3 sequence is CASSPHGTTSGEDTQYF. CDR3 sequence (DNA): TGTGCCAGCTCACCACATGGTACGACTAGCGGGGAAGATACGCAGTATTTT.

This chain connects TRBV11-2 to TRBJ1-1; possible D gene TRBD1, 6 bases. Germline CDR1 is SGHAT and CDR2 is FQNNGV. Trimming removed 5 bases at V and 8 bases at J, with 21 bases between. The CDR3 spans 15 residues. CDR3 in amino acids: CASSPRTGRLAEAFF. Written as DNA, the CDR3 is TGTGCCAGCAGCCCCCGTACAGGGAGATTGGCCGAAGCTTTCTTT.

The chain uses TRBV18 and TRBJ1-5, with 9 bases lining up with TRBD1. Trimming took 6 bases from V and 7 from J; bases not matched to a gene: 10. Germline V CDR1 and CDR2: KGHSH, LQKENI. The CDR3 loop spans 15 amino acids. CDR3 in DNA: TGTGCCAGCTCTCCCGGGACAGGGATCTCCCAGCCCCAGCATTTT. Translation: CASSPGTGISQPQHF.

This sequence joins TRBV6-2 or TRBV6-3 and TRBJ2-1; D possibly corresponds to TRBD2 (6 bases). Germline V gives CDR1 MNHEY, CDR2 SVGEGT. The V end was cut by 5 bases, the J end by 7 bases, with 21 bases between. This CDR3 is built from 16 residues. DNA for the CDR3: TGTGCCAGCAGTACGGTTGGGCGTGGGACTTGGAATGAGCAGTTCTTC. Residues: CASSTVGRGTWNEQFF.

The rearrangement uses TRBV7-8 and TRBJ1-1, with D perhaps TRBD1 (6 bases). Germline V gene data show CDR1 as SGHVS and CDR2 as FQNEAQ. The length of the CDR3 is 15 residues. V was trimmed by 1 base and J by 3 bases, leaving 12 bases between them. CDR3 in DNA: TGTGCCAGCAGCTTAGTTTTGGGGGCGGACACTGAAGCTTTCTTT. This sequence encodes CASSLVLGADTEAFF.

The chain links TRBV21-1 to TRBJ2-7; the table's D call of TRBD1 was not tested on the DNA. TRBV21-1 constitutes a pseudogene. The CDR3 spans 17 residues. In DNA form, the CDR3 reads TGTGCCAGCAGTGGAATCCGGGACAGGGGGCCTTCCTACGAGCAGTACTTC. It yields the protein CASSGIRDRGPSYEQYF.

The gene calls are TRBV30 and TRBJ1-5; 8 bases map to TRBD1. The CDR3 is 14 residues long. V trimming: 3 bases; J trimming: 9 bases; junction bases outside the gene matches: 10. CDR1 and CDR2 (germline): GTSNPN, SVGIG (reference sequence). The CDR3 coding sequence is TGTGCCTGGAGCCCCGGGACAGGTTATCCGCCCCAGCATTTT. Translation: CAWSPGTGYPPQHF.

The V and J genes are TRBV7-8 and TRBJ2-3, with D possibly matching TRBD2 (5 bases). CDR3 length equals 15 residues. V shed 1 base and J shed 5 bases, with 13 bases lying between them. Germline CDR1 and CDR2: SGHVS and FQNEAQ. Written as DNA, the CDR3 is TGTGCCAGCAGCTTAGGGGGAGTACTAAAAGATACGCAGTATTTT. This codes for CASSLGGVLKDTQYF.

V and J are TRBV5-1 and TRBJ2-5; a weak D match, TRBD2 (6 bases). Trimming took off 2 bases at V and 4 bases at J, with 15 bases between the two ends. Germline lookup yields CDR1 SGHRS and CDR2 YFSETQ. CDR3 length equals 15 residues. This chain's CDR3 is CASSFGQPGRETQYF. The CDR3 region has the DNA TGCGCCAGCAGCTTCGGGCAGCCCGGGAGAGAGACCCAGTACTTC. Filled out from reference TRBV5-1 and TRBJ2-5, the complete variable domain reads KAGVTQTPRYLIKTRGQQVTLSCSPISGHRSVSWYQQTPGQGLQFLFEYFSETQRNKGNFPGRFSGRQFSNSRSEMNVSTLELGDSALYLCASSFGQPGRETQYFGPGTRLLVL.

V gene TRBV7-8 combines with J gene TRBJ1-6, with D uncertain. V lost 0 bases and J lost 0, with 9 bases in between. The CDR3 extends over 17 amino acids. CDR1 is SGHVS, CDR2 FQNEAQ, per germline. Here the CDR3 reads CASSLAQAYSYNSPLHF. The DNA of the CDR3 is TGTGCCAGCAGCTTAGCCCAGGCTTACTCCTATAATTCACCCCTCCACTTT.

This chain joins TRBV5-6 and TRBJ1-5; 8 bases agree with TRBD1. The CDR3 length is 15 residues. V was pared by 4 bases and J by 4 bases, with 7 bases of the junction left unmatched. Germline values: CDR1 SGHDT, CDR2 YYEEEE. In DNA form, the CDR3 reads TGTGCCAGCAGCCCACAGGGGGTAGGGAATCAGCCCCAGCATTTT. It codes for CASSPQGVGNQPQHF.

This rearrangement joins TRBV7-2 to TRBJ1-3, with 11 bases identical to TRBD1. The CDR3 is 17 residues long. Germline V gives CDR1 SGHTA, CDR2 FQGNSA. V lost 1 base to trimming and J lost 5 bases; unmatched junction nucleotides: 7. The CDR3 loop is CASSLGAGQGARNTIYF. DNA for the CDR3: TGTGCCAGCAGCTTAGGGGCTGGACAGGGGGCTAGAAACACCATATATTTT.

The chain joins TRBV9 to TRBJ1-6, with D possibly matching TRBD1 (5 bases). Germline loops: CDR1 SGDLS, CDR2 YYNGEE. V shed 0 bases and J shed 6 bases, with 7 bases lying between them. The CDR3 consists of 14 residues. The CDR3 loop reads CASSVGQFNSPLHF. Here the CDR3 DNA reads TGTGCCAGCAGCGTAGGACAGTTTAATTCACCCCTCCACTTT.

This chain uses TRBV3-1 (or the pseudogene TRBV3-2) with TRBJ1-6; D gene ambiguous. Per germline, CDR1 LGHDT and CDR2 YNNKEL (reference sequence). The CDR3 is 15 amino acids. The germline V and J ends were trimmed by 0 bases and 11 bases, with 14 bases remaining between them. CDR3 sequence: CASSQDHGGPAPLHF. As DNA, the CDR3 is TGTGCCAGCAGCCAAGATCATGGAGGGCCGGCACCCCTCCACTTT.